The 22 T cell receptor beta chains below all came from one sample that was sequenced in a study of prognosis after radiotherapy for stage I lung cancer. By two-round multiplex PCR, the TCR beta CDR3 was amplified from genomic DNA. Primers were specific to each TRBV and TRBJ gene in first-round PCR. TCRdb analysed the multiplex PCR reads with MiXCR anew, one entry per CDR3 protein. The sample carries about 27,000 distinct CDR3 sequences, 35% to 55% recorded once. The specimen was PBMCs, collected before or after stereotactic body radiation therapy (not recorded which). Source of these receptors: a donor aged 50 or older with non-small cell lung cancer.

This clonotype was seen a few times. A much more abundant neighbour one base away suggests this may be a read error. This chain connects TRBV6-1 to TRBJ2-1; 7 bases line up with TRBD2. The junction had 4 bases not matched to a gene; V was cut back by 8 bases and J by 3 bases. CDR1 and CDR2 (germline): MNHNS, SASEGT. CDR3 length: 13 residues. The CDR3 reads CASRREYYNEQFF. CDR3 nucleotides: TGTGCCAGCCGGCGGGAGTACTACAATGAGCAGTTCTTC.

A note on this clonotype: The conserved final phenylalanine or tryptophan is absent from the CDR3, which likely points to a read error. The chain employs TRBV28 and TRBJ2-5; tentative D call: TRBD2 (6 bases). This CDR3 has 17 amino acids. Trimming left V 5 bases short and J 5 bases short, with 24 bases between. Germline values: CDR1 MDHEN, CDR2 SYDVKM. The chain's CDR3 is CASSPSPGRQEGETQYL. As DNA, the CDR3 is TGTGCCAGCAGTCCATCCCCGGGACGCCAGGAGGGCGAGACCCAGTACTTG.

This clonotype occurred many times. The chain links TRBV4-2 to TRBJ1-2; the match to TRBD1 covers 10 bases. V lost 4 bases, J lost 4 bases, and 9 bases stayed unmatched. Germline CDR1 LGHNA, CDR2 YNFKEQ. The CDR3 is made up of 16 amino acids. CDR3 sequence: CASSPKGTGASYGYTF. CDR3 nucleotide sequence: TGTGCCAGCAGCCCGAAGGGGACAGGGGCGAGCTATGGCTACACCTTC.

On this clonotype: A clone one base away is much larger, so this may be a read error. The chain combines TRBV20-1 with TRBJ2-5, with TRBD2 as a possible D gene (6 bases). The CDR3 spans 16 residues. From germline, CDR1 is DFQATT and CDR2 SNEGSKA (reference sequence). With 6 bases removed from V and 1 base from J, the gap between germline ends came to 21 bases. The CDR3, as DNA: TGCAGTGCCCGCCGAAATAGCGGCAAAACCCAAGAGACCCAGTACTTC. Its protein product is CSARRNSGKTQETQYF.

This clonotype has a count of ten or more. The V and J genes are TRBV7-9 and TRBJ2-7; TRBD2 agrees at 7 bases. The CDR3 totals 12 residues. V dropped 8 bases and J dropped 0; count of bases not matched to a gene: 1. Germline assignment: CDR1 SEHNR and CDR2 FQNEAQ (reference sequence). The CDR3 sequence is CASGEGSYEQYF. CDR3 coding DNA: TGTGCCAGCGGGGAGGGCTCCTACGAGCAGTACTTC.

This clonotype was seen at least ten times. The chain employs TRBV5-4 and TRBJ1-6, with 8 positions matching TRBD1. The CDR3 is 14 amino acids. V shed 4 bases and J 10 bases; nucleotides not matched to a gene: 7. Germline CDR1 and CDR2: SGHNT and YYREEE (reference sequence). In nucleotides, the CDR3 is TGTGCCAGCAGCCTCCAGGGGGCAGGATCACCCCTCCACTTT. It is translated as CASSLQGAGSPLHF.

This rearrangement joins TRBV7-2 to TRBJ2-7, with TRBD1 matching over 9 bases. V trimming: 1 base; J trimming: 5 bases; junction bases outside the gene matches: 6. This CDR3 is 15 amino acids long. Germline CDR1 and CDR2: SGHTA and FQGNSA. The CDR3 protein is CASSLDRTGGNEQYF. The CDR3 DNA reads as TGTGCCAGCAGCTTAGATCGCACAGGGGGCAACGAGCAGTACTTC.

Worth noting for this clonotype: This likely came from a read error, as a far larger clone is one base away. The gene calls are TRBV6-9 and TRBJ2-1; no reliable D call. Germline CDR1 is MNHGY and CDR2 is SVAAGI. CDR3 length equals 11 residues. The CDR3 reads CASGYVNEQFF. The CDR3 coding sequence is TGTGCCAGCGGTTATGTCAATGAGCAGTTCTTC.

This clonotype has at least ten counts. The chain links TRBV9 to TRBJ2-3; D possibly uses TRBD1 or TRBD2 (5 bases each). The CDR3 runs 15 residues. CDR1 is SGDLS, CDR2 YYNGEE, per germline. Trimming removed 0 bases at V and 5 bases at J, with 13 bases between. CDR3 protein: CASSVVGGAVDTQYF. CDR3 sequence (DNA): TGTGCCAGCAGCGTAGTTGGGGGAGCCGTAGATACGCAGTATTTT.

Worth noting for this clonotype: With a far larger clone one base away, a read error is the likely cause. The J gene is TRBJ2-7, the V gene TRBV7-9, with a possible D match to TRBD2 (6 bases). In germline, CDR1 is SEHNR, CDR2 FQNEAQ (reference sequence). The CDR3 is 15 residues long. The V gene lost 3 bases and the J gene lost 2 bases, with 14 bases spanning the gap. CDR3 coding DNA: TGTGCCAGCAGCTTTACAGTGGGAGGCCCCTACGAGCAGTACTTC. As protein: CASSFTVGGPYEQYF.

This clonotype came up many times. The V and J genes are TRBV6-5 and TRBJ2-3; possible D gene TRBD2, 5 bases. Deletions cut 2 bases from V and 1 base from J, with 13 bases between. Germline-derived CDR1 and CDR2 are MNHEY and SVGAGI. The CDR3 contains 16 residues. The CDR3, as DNA: TGTGCCAGCAGTTACGGACTTTTTTCTCGCACAGATACGCAGTATTTT. This codes for CASSYGLFSRTDTQYF.

To note about this clonotype: This sequence is one base from a far larger clone and is likely a read error. This chain links TRBV7-9 with TRBJ1-1, with D tentatively TRBD1 (5 bases). This CDR3 spans 16 amino acids. Germline V gene data show CDR1 as SEHNR and CDR2 as FQNEAQ (reference sequence). CDR3: CASILPGRGGGTEAFF. For the CDR3, the DNA is TGTGCCAGCATCTTACCCGGCCGGGGGGGGGGCACTGAAGCTTTCTTT.

This clonotype was recorded at least ten times. The chain combines TRBV2 with TRBJ2-3; TRBD1 matches 8 bases. This CDR3 contains 16 residues. Germline trimming cut 5 bases from V and 0 bases from J; bases unmatched to any gene: 7. In germline, CDR1 is SNHLY, CDR2 FYNNEI. The CDR3 loop is CASSKLGTGSTDTQYF. The DNA of the CDR3 is TGTGCCAGCAGTAAACTAGGGACAGGAAGCACAGATACGCAGTATTTT.

A few counts support this clonotype. This chain connects TRBV6-1 to TRBJ2-2; D unclear. Between the trimmed V and J ends, which lost 7 bases and 0 bases, there was a span of 6 bases. The CDR3 runs to 13 residues. Germline loops: CDR1 MNHNS, CDR2 SASEGT. The CDR3 region has the DNA TGTGCCAGCACTGAGCCGAACACCGGGGAGCTGTTTTTT. Protein sequence: CASTEPNTGELFF.

This clonotype was counted many times. The V and J genes are TRBV6-2 or TRBV6-3 and TRBJ1-5; D remains unclear. The CDR3 is made up of 14 amino acids. Germline V gene data show CDR1 as MNHEY and CDR2 as SVGEGT. V lost 5 bases to trimming and J lost 4 bases, with 12 bases between them. The CDR3 nucleotides are TGTGCCAGCAGTAACCCAGGTGGAAATCAGCCCCAGCATTTT. Protein: CASSNPGGNQPQHF.

Ten or more counts support this clonotype. The V call is TRBV10-3, the J call TRBJ1-2; D is perhaps TRBD1 (6 bases). CDR3 length: 11 residues. Germline V gene data show CDR1 as ENHRY and CDR2 as SYGVKD. Trimming cost V 5 bases and J 7 bases, with 8 bases left between them. The CDR3 here is CAISTGSGYTF. CDR3 nucleotide sequence: TGTGCCATCAGTACAGGGTCTGGCTACACCTTC.

This clonotype was found many times. V is TRBV15 and J is TRBJ2-7; 8 bases line up with TRBD1. The CDR3 length is 16 residues. Germline CDR1 and CDR2: LNHNV and YYDKDF (reference sequence). J was trimmed by 3 bases and V by 1 base; bases with no gene match: 8. The CDR3 is CATSRGGTGANYEQYF. CDR3 nucleotide sequence: TGTGCCACCAGCAGAGGAGGGACAGGAGCAAACTACGAGCAGTACTTC.

Turning to this clonotype: This may arise from a read error, as a much more abundant clone is one base away. The chain employs TRBV7-2 and TRBJ2-7, with TRBD2 identical over 8 bases. V was clipped by 3 bases and J by 2 bases; unmatched bases: 9. From germline, CDR1 is SGHTA and CDR2 FQGNSA. The CDR3 contains 16 residues. The DNA of the CDR3 is TGTGCCAGCAGCTTCGCCGGGGGCGGGGGGACCTACGAGCAGTACTTC. Its protein product is CASSFAGGGGTYEQYF.

This clonotype was detected many times. The chain recombines TRBV19 with TRBJ1-5; TRBD1 is a possible D gene (5 bases). CDR1 is LNHDA, CDR2 SQIVND, per germline (reference sequence). The CDR3 is 17 residues long. The V and J ends lost 5 bases and 0 bases respectively, with 17 bases between them. CDR3 DNA: TGTGCCAGTAGTGATACCAGGAGGGGAGATAGCAATCAGCCCCAGCATTTT. It yields the protein CASSDTRRGDSNQPQHF.

This clonotype was seen at least ten times. CDR3 loop: CASSGAGKRINEQFF. Here the CDR3 DNA reads TGTGCCAGCAGCGGCGCGGGGAAGAGGATTAATGAGCAGTTCTTC. The chain employs TRBV9 and TRBJ2-1; D is perhaps TRBD2 (6 bases). Trimming left V 3 bases short and J 7 bases short, with 17 bases between. The CDR3 has 15 amino acids. Germline CDR1 and CDR2: SGDLS and YYNGEE.

Concerning this clonotype itself: This may stem from a read error, because a much larger clone lies one nucleotide away. The V gene is TRBV5-8, the J gene TRBJ2-3, with D perhaps given as TRBD1 or TRBD2 (7 bases each). The CDR3 runs to 16 residues. Trimming removed 4 bases at V and 2 bases at J, with 17 bases between. Looked up from germline, CDR1 is SGHTS and CDR2 is YDEGEE. The CDR3 reads CASSPQGRGSTDTQYF. Written as DNA, the CDR3 is TGTGCCAGCAGCCCACAGGGGCGGGGGTCCACAGATACGCAGTATTTT.

This sequence joins TRBV28 and TRBJ1-5; possibly TRBD1 for D (6 bases). The CDR3 covers 16 residues. The V and J ends lost 5 bases and 0 bases respectively, with 14 bases between them. The germline CDR1 and CDR2 sequences are MDHEN and SYDVKM. The CDR3 is CASSPRQVSSNQPQHF. Written as DNA, the CDR3 is TGTGCCAGCAGTCCCCGACAGGTATCTAGCAATCAGCCCCAGCATTTT.